The present entry profiles one T cell receptor (beta chain) with its context. The sample belongs to a study of T cell changes during pregnancy in multiple sclerosis. Method: immunoSEQ multiplex PCR; TCRdb's copy keeps in-frame clones and lacks some. The sample lists tens of thousands of clones, 94% occurring once. The V and J ends lost 7 bases and 5 bases respectively, with 14 bases between them. The CDR3 runs 13 residues. CDR1 and CDR2 from the germline V gene are LNHDA and SQIVND (reference sequence). The genes are TRBV19 and TRBJ2-5, with a possible D match to TRBD1 (5 bases). Sequenced material: CD4+ T cells from peripheral blood mononuclear cells, taken in the first trimester of pregnancy. The sequence was obtained from a female donor with multiple sclerosis, enrolled in a pregnancy study. The CDR3 nucleotides are TGTGCCAGTACTCAGGGTGGTGTGGAGACCCAGTACTTC. It translates to CASTQGGVETQYF. The whole variable domain, filled in from reference TRBV19 and TRBJ2-5, reads DGGITQSPKYLFRKEGQNVTLSCEQNLNHDAMYWYRQDPGQGLRLIYYSQIVNDFQKGDIAEGYSVSREKKESFPLTVTSAQKNPTAFYLCASTQGGVETQYFGPGTRLLVL.